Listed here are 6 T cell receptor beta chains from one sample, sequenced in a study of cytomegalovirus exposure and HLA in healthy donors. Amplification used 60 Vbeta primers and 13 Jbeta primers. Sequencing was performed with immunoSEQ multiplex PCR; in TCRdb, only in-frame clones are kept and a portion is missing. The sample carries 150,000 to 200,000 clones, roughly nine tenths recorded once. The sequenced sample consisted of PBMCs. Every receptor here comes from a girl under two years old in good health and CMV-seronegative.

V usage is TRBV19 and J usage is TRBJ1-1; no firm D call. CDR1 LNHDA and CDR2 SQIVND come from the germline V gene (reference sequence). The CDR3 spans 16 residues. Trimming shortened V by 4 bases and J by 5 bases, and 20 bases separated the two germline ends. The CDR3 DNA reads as TGTGCCAGTAGTAACGGCCGCTTAGGATCAGGAACTGAAGCTTTCTTT. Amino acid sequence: CASSNGRLGSGTEAFF.

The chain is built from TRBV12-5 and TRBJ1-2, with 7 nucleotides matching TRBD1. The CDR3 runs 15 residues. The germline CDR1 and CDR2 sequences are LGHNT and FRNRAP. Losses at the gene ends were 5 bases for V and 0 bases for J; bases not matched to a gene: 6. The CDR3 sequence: CASGTYRGANYGYTF. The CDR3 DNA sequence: TGTGCTAGTGGTACTTACAGGGGAGCTAACTATGGCTACACCTTC.

The CDR3 here is CASSSRLTGVNTEAFF. The CDR3 nucleotides read TGTGCCAGCAGCTCGCGACTAACAGGGGTGAACACTGAAGCTTTCTTT. V gene TRBV7-9 combines with J gene TRBJ1-1, with 7 bases aligning to TRBD1. The V gene's germline CDR1 is SEHNR and CDR2 FQNEAQ (reference sequence). With V trimmed by 4 bases and J by 0 bases, 8 bases remained unmatched. This CDR3 comprises 16 residues.

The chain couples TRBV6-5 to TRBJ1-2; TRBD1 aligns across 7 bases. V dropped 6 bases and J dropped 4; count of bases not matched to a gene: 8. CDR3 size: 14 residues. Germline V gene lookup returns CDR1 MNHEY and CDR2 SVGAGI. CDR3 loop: CASRTQGKLYGYTF. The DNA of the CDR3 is TGTGCCAGCAGAACACAGGGGAAGCTCTATGGCTACACCTTC.

The CDR3 DNA is TGTGCCAGCAGTGGGACAGGTCAGCAGCCCCAGCATTTT. Translation: CASSGTGQQPQHF. J is TRBJ1-5 and V is TRBV2; 7 bases align to TRBD1. Germline-derived CDR1 and CDR2 are SNHLY and FYNNEI. The CDR3 has 13 residues. V dropped 4 bases and J dropped 7; count of bases not matched to a gene: 4. The variable domain in full, with the rest retrieved from reference TRBV2 and TRBJ1-5, is EPEVTQTPSHQVTQMGQEVILRCVPISNHLYFYWYRQILGQKVEFLVSFYNNEISEKSEIFDDQFSVERPDGSNFTLKIRSTKLEDSAMYFCASSGTGQQPQHFGDGTRLSIL.

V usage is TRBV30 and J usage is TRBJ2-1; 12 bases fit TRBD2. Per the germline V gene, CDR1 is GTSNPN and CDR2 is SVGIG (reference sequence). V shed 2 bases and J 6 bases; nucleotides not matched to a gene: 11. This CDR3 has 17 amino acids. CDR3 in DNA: TGTGCCTGGAGTACCACCCTAGCGGGAGGGCCTAGCAATGAGCAGTTCTTC. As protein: CAWSTTLAGGPSNEQFF.